These 14 T cell receptor beta chains were sequenced from one sample in a study of blood T cell repertoires in COVID-19. Using immunoSEQ multiplex PCR, the repertoire was profiled, and TCRdb retains in-frame clones only, with some absent. This table holds under 200,000 clones, under 90% found once. The sequenced sample consisted of PBMCs or T cells enriched from blood (not recorded which). The receptors stem from a woman aged 60-70 years who had recovered from COVID-19.

The chain combines TRBV6-2 or TRBV6-3 with TRBJ2-7; 8 positions agree with TRBD1. Germline assignment: CDR1 MNHEY and CDR2 SVGEGT. Germline trimming cut 0 bases from V and 6 bases from J; bases unmatched to any gene: 7. This CDR3 is 15 amino acids long. This CDR3 is CASSYSGTGSAEQYF. For the CDR3, the DNA is TGTGCCAGCAGTTACTCTGGGACAGGCTCCGCCGAGCAGTACTTC.

The chain combines TRBV18 with TRBJ2-5; D is perhaps TRBD1 (6 bases). Between the trimmed V and J ends, which lost 2 bases and 4 bases, there was a span of 8 bases. Germline lookup yields CDR1 KGHSH and CDR2 LQKENI. This CDR3 has 13 amino acids. CDR3 nucleotides: TGTGCCAGCTCACCAGTCAGGGGAGAGACCCAGTACTTC. Residues: CASSPVRGETQYF.

The chain links TRBV5-1 to TRBJ1-4, with D possibly TRBD1 on 6 matching bases. The V end was cut by 0 bases, the J end by 5 bases, with 11 bases between. Germline CDR1 is SGHRS and CDR2 is YFSETQ. The CDR3 is 15 residues long. CDR3 amino acids: CASSLDPQGNEKLFF. The CDR3 region has the DNA TGCGCCAGCAGCTTGGATCCGCAGGGGAATGAAAAACTGTTTTTT.

The CDR3 region is CASSYSGARGSTEAFF. The CDR3 DNA sequence: TGTGCCAGCAGTTACTCAGGGGCTCGAGGCAGCACTGAAGCTTTCTTT. This chain joins TRBV6-5 and TRBJ1-1; the D gene is possibly TRBD1 (5 bases). Germline-derived CDR1 and CDR2 are MNHEY and SVGAGI. There are 16 residues in the CDR3. Trimming stripped 0 bases from V and 4 bases from J, with 15 bases between.

The chain links TRBV6-1 to TRBJ2-1; 9 nucleotides agree with TRBD2. J lost 7 bases, V lost 0 bases, and 10 bases had no gene match. CDR3 size: 17 residues. Germline V lookup: CDR1 MNHNS, CDR2 SASEGT. The CDR3 nucleotides are TGTGCCAGCAGTGAAGCGATCGCGGGGGGGCCGGGGAATGAGCAGTTCTTC. This codes for CASSEAIAGGPGNEQFF.

This clone has only a few counts. The rearrangement joins TRBV2 to TRBJ2-7; no definite D call. Trimming removed 2 bases from V and 4 bases from J, with 6 bases in between. Germline-derived CDR1 and CDR2 are SNHLY and FYNNEI. The CDR3 loop spans 12 amino acids. CDR3 sequence (DNA): TGTGCCAGCAGTGAACAGACATACGAGCAGTACTTC. This gives the protein CASSEQTYEQYF.

V gene TRBV4-2 combines with J gene TRBJ2-1; 11 bases line up with TRBD2. The CDR3 spans 17 residues. Losses at the gene ends were 5 bases for V and 4 bases for J; bases not matched to a gene: 10. Looked up from germline, CDR1 is LGHNA and CDR2 is YNFKEQ. CDR3 in amino acids: CASSDGELAGVYNEQFF. For the CDR3, the DNA is TGTGCCAGCAGCGATGGAGAACTAGCGGGGGTATACAATGAGCAGTTCTTC.

The CDR3 nucleotides are TGTGCCAGCAGCCCTAGGGACGGGAGCTCTGGAAACACCATATATTTT. It is translated as CASSPRDGSSGNTIYF. The V and J genes are TRBV5-4 and TRBJ1-3; perhaps TRBD1 as D (5 bases). Trimming cost V 4 bases and J 0 bases, with 14 bases left between them. Per germline, CDR1 SGHNT and CDR2 YYREEE (reference sequence). The CDR3 spans 16 residues.

The count of this clone is one. The V gene is TRBV5-1, the J gene TRBJ1-6; D not certain. The CDR3 covers 16 residues. Germline loops: CDR1 SGHRS, CDR2 YFSETQ. V was clipped by 3 bases and J by 8 bases, with 18 bases between them. The CDR3: CASSSPGEGKDSPLHF. The CDR3 region has the DNA TGCGCCAGCAGCTCCCCTGGGGAGGGAAAGGATTCACCCCTCCACTTT.

This chain links TRBV5-1 with TRBJ1-1; the match to TRBD1 covers 8 bases. The CDR3 covers 14 residues. After removal of 3 bases from V and 4 bases from J, the junction contained 5 bases not matched to a gene. Germline CDR1 reads SGHRS; CDR2 reads YFSETQ. CDR3 protein: CASSSGGVGTEAFF. For the CDR3, the DNA is TGCGCCAGCAGCTCAGGGGGCGTGGGCACTGAAGCTTTCTTT.

The rearrangement joins TRBV25-1 to TRBJ1-1, with D uncertain. Trimming shortened V by 1 base and J by 3 bases, and 12 bases separated the two germline ends. Germline V gene lookup returns CDR1 MGHDK and CDR2 SYGVNS. The CDR3 spans 15 residues. The CDR3 region is CASSESGGGYTEAFF. CDR3 bases: TGTGCCAGCAGTGAATCGGGCGGAGGTTACACTGAAGCTTTCTTT.

The chain employs TRBV29-1 and TRBJ1-2; TRBD1 aligns across 9 bases. V was pared by 7 bases and J by 4 bases, with 13 bases of the junction left unmatched. Germline V lookup: CDR1 SQVTM, CDR2 ANQGSEA. This CDR3 region has 15 residues. CDR3 bases: TGCAGCGGCTCCTCGTCGGACAGGGGTCTCTATGGCTACACCTTC. Translated: CSGSSSDRGLYGYTF.

The chain has TRBV7-6 and TRBJ2-1, with D unclear. The ends were cut back, 1 base at V and 4 bases at J, with 11 bases in the middle. The CDR3 runs 15 residues. Germline loops: CDR1 SGHVS, CDR2 FNYEAQ. The CDR3 coding sequence is TGTGCCAGCAGCTTAGATGCTAGTTCTTACAATGAGCAGTTCTTC. It specifies CASSLDASSYNEQFF.

DNA for the CDR3: TGCAGTGCTAGTGAGACTCCCTACGAGCAGTACTTC. It specifies CSASETPYEQYF. V usage is TRBV20-1 and J usage is TRBJ2-7; D gene ambiguous. The CDR3 is 12 amino acids. Germline V CDR1 and CDR2: DFQATT, SNEGSKA (reference sequence). V was cut by 3 bases and J by 2 bases, with 8 bases left in between.